Listed below are T cell receptor beta chains from one sample, sequenced in a study of T cells after yellow fever vaccination. TCRdb reanalysed the 5' RACE reads using MiXCR and keeps one entry per CDR3 protein. Counted here are some 550,000 distinct CDR3 sequences, 15% to 20% occurring once; the ten biggest clones make up more than 13%. Specimen: PBMCs, collected 15 days after the yellow fever booster vaccination. Receptors originate from a man between 25 and 39 years old who received the YFV17D yellow fever vaccine. CDR3s include the opening cysteine and the closing phenylalanine or tryptophan. The D gene is left open where the match is weak. Clone size is stated in some rows and not others, as once, few, many or a class when expanded.

v_gene: TRBV19
j_gene: TRBJ2-1
d_gene: -
abundance: few
CDR3aa: CASSIAQDFEQFF
CDR3nt: TGTGCCAGTAGTATAGCCCAGGATTTTGAGCAGTTCTTC

v_gene: TRBV20-1
j_gene: TRBJ2-1
d_gene: -
abundance: few
CDR3aa: CSARELLSFEQFF
CDR3nt: TGCAGTGCTAGAGAGCTCCTATCCTTTGAGCAGTTCTTC

v_gene: TRBV9
j_gene: TRBJ1-1
d_gene: -
abundance: few
CDR3aa: CASSVGGRDVVEAFF
CDR3nt: TGTGCCAGCAGCGTAGGAGGCAGGGATGTGGTTGAAGCTTTCTTT

v_gene: TRBV6-5
j_gene: TRBJ2-7
d_gene: -
abundance: few
CDR3aa: CASSYSTSTYEQYF
CDR3nt: TGTGCCAGCAGTTACTCTACTAGTACCTACGAGCAGTACTTC

v_gene: TRBV5-1
j_gene: TRBJ2-5
d_gene: -
abundance: few
CDR3aa: CASSLSYQETQYF
CDR3nt: TGCGCCAGCAGCCTATCGTACCAAGAGACCCAGTACTTC

v_gene: TRBV11-2
j_gene: TRBJ2-5
d_gene: -
abundance: -
CDR3aa: CASRLLPGQIQETQYF
CDR3nt: TGTGCCAGCAGACTACTACCGGGACAAATACAAGAGACCCAGTACTTC

v_gene: TRBV7-9
j_gene: TRBJ2-7
d_gene: -
abundance: once
CDR3aa: CASSLGQPEQYF
CDR3nt: TGTGCCAGCAGCTTAGGGCAGCCAGAGCAGTACTTC

v_gene: TRBV20-1
j_gene: TRBJ2-7
d_gene: -
abundance: -
CDR3aa: CSARDRDNYEQYF
CDR3nt: TGCAGTGCTAGAGATCGGGACAACTACGAGCAGTACTTC

v_gene: TRBV5-6
j_gene: TRBJ2-1
d_gene: -
abundance: -
CDR3aa: CASSRLGAGPYGEQFF
CDR3nt: TGTGCCAGCAGCCGTCTCGGCGCGGGACCCTACGGTGAGCAGTTCTTC

v_gene: TRBV28
j_gene: TRBJ2-1
d_gene: -
abundance: -
CDR3aa: CASSLKNPGDEQFF
CDR3nt: TGTGCCAGCAGTCTCAAGAACCCGGGGGATGAGCAGTTCTTC

v_gene: TRBV10-2
j_gene: TRBJ2-7
d_gene: -
abundance: few
CDR3aa: CASTLSPNTYEQYF
CDR3nt: TGCGCCAGCACCCTAAGTCCTAATACCTACGAGCAGTACTTC

v_gene: TRBV15
j_gene: TRBJ2-3
d_gene: TRBD1
abundance: -
CDR3aa: CATRRGHGTDTQYF
CDR3nt: TGTGCCACTCGAAGGGGGCACGGCACAGATACGCAGTATTTT

v_gene: TRBV2
j_gene: TRBJ2-5
d_gene: -
abundance: -
CDR3aa: CASRVADQETQYF
CDR3nt: TGTGCCAGCAGGGTAGCGGATCAAGAGACCCAGTACTTC

v_gene: TRBV10-3
j_gene: TRBJ2-7
d_gene: -
abundance: few
CDR3aa: CAISARDPLHHEQYF
CDR3nt: TGTGCCATCAGTGCCCGGGATCCCCTGCACCACGAGCAGTACTTC

v_gene: TRBV20-1
j_gene: TRBJ2-5
d_gene: TRBD2
abundance: few
CDR3aa: CSAWGGAYQETQYF
CDR3nt: TGCAGTGCTTGGGGGGGAGCGTACCAAGAGACCCAGTACTTC

v_gene: TRBV5-6
j_gene: TRBJ2-1
d_gene: -
abundance: -
CDR3aa: CASSADGLSSYNEQFF
CDR3nt: TGTGCCAGCAGCGCCGATGGACTAAGCTCCTACAATGAGCAGTTCTTC

v_gene: TRBV12-3/TRBV12-4
j_gene: TRBJ2-3
d_gene: -
abundance: -
CDR3aa: CASSSGENTDTQYF
CDR3nt: TGTGCCAGCAGTTCAGGGGAAAACACAGATACGCAGTATTTT

v_gene: TRBV9
j_gene: TRBJ2-5
d_gene: TRBD2
abundance: -
CDR3aa: CASSVATIAGEQETQYF
CDR3nt: TGTGCCAGCAGCGTAGCTACTATAGCGGGAGAACAAGAGACCCAGTACTTC

v_gene: TRBV30
j_gene: TRBJ1-5
d_gene: -
abundance: -
CDR3aa: CAWSVATYSHQPQHF
CDR3nt: TGTGCCTGGAGCGTTGCCACATACTCCCATCAGCCCCAGCATTTT

v_gene: TRBV29-1
j_gene: TRBJ2-2
d_gene: -
abundance: -
CDR3aa: CSVFTGHTGELFF
CDR3nt: TGCAGCGTTTTTACAGGGCACACCGGGGAGCTGTTTTTT

v_gene: TRBV4-3
j_gene: TRBJ2-1
d_gene: TRBD1
abundance: -
CDR3aa: CASSQDWGQVYNEQFF
CDR3nt: TGCGCCAGCAGCCAAGATTGGGGACAGGTCTACAATGAGCAGTTCTTC

v_gene: TRBV11-2
j_gene: TRBJ2-3
d_gene: -
abundance: -
CDR3aa: CATPPPGRTDTQYF
CDR3nt: TGTGCCACCCCCCCCCCGGGGCGGACAGATACGCAGTATTTT

v_gene: TRBV20-1
j_gene: TRBJ2-3
d_gene: TRBD2
abundance: few
CDR3aa: CSVIPGLATDTQYF
CDR3nt: TGCAGTGTCATTCCGGGACTAGCAACAGATACGCAGTATTTT

v_gene: TRBV12-5
j_gene: TRBJ2-3
d_gene: -
abundance: -
CDR3aa: CASGRDISTDTQYF
CDR3nt: TGTGCTAGTGGGAGGGACATAAGCACAGATACGCAGTATTTT

v_gene: TRBV20-1
j_gene: TRBJ2-6
d_gene: -
abundance: -
CDR3aa: CSAHRGGPGANVLTF
CDR3nt: TGCAGTGCCCACAGGGGGGGGCCTGGGGCCAACGTCCTGACTTTC

v_gene: TRBV20-1
j_gene: TRBJ2-1
d_gene: TRBD2
abundance: -
CDR3aa: CSALGLAGSSYNEQFF
CDR3nt: TGCAGTGCCTTGGGACTAGCGGGATCTTCCTACAATGAGCAGTTCTTC

v_gene: TRBV19
j_gene: TRBJ2-1
d_gene: -
abundance: -
CDR3aa: CASSIAYQGLINEQFF
CDR3nt: TGTGCCAGTAGTATAGCATACCAGGGCCTTATAAATGAGCAGTTCTTC

v_gene: TRBV27
j_gene: TRBJ2-3
d_gene: TRBD2
abundance: -
CDR3aa: CASSTAGGFTDTQYF
CDR3nt: TGTGCCAGCAGTACGGCGGGAGGGTTCACAGATACGCAGTATTTT

v_gene: TRBV5-1
j_gene: TRBJ2-2
d_gene: TRBD2
abundance: -
CDR3aa: CASSLARTSGSVGELFF
CDR3nt: TGCGCCAGCAGCTTGGCCCGGACTAGCGGGAGCGTCGGGGAGCTGTTTTTT

v_gene: TRBV29-1
j_gene: TRBJ2-1
d_gene: TRBD1
abundance: -
CDR3aa: CSVAGGTGYSNEQFF
CDR3nt: TGCAGCGTTGCTGGGGGGACAGGCTATTCCAATGAGCAGTTCTTC

v_gene: TRBV24-1
j_gene: TRBJ2-1
d_gene: -
abundance: few
CDR3aa: CATSDPIANEQFF
CDR3nt: TGTGCCACCAGTGATCCAATAGCCAATGAGCAGTTCTTC

v_gene: TRBV5-4
j_gene: TRBJ2-3
d_gene: TRBD1
abundance: -
CDR3aa: CASSSKQGFTDTQYF
CDR3nt: TGTGCCAGCAGCTCCAAACAGGGGTTCACAGATACGCAGTATTTT

v_gene: TRBV5-4
j_gene: TRBJ2-7
d_gene: -
abundance: -
CDR3aa: CASSLAGNPYEQYF
CDR3nt: TGTGCCAGCAGCTTGGCCGGAAACCCCTACGAGCAGTACTTC

v_gene: TRBV27
j_gene: TRBJ2-1
d_gene: TRBD2
abundance: -
CDR3aa: CASSLSGSITYNEQFF
CDR3nt: TGTGCCAGCAGTTTAAGCGGGAGCATCACCTACAATGAGCAGTTCTTC

v_gene: TRBV11-1
j_gene: TRBJ2-1
d_gene: -
abundance: -
CDR3aa: CASSFLSQELAPYNEQFF
CDR3nt: TGTGCCAGCAGCTTTCTTAGCCAGGAGCTTGCCCCCTACAATGAGCAGTTCTTC

v_gene: TRBV5-1
j_gene: TRBJ2-2
d_gene: TRBD2
abundance: few
CDR3aa: CASCLLLAENTGELFF
CDR3nt: TGCGCCAGCTGCTTGTTACTAGCGGAGAACACCGGGGAGCTGTTTTTT

v_gene: TRBV6-7
j_gene: TRBJ2-2
d_gene: TRBD1
abundance: -
CDR3aa: CARDARDRENTGELFF
CDR3nt: TGTGCCAGAGACGCTCGGGACAGGGAGAACACCGGGGAGCTGTTTTTT

v_gene: TRBV7-9
j_gene: TRBJ1-4
d_gene: -
abundance: -
CDR3aa: CASSGWVANEKLFF
CDR3nt: TGTGCCAGCAGCGGCTGGGTGGCTAATGAAAAACTGTTTTTT

v_gene: TRBV11-2
j_gene: TRBJ2-3
d_gene: TRBD2
abundance: few
CDR3aa: CASSPTSGRAFPTDTQYF
CDR3nt: TGTGCCAGCAGCCCTACTAGCGGGAGGGCCTTTCCCACAGATACGCAGTATTTT

v_gene: TRBV6-2/TRBV6-3
j_gene: TRBJ2-1
d_gene: TRBD2
abundance: few
CDR3aa: CASSYSGGRESNEQFF
CDR3nt: TGTGCCAGCAGTTACTCGGGCGGGAGGGAATCCAATGAGCAGTTCTTC

v_gene: TRBV5-6
j_gene: TRBJ2-3
d_gene: -
abundance: few
CDR3aa: CASSFGQFPDTQYF
CDR3nt: TGTGCCAGCAGCTTCGGACAGTTCCCAGATACGCAGTATTTT

v_gene: TRBV29-1
j_gene: TRBJ2-6
d_gene: -
abundance: -
CDR3aa: CSVAASGANVLTF
CDR3nt: TGCAGCGTCGCAGCCTCTGGGGCCAACGTCCTGACTTTC

v_gene: TRBV2
j_gene: TRBJ2-1
d_gene: TRBD2
abundance: -
CDR3aa: CASELAGISEQFF
CDR3nt: TGTGCCAGCGAACTAGCGGGAATAAGTGAGCAGTTCTTC

v_gene: TRBV5-5
j_gene: TRBJ2-1
d_gene: TRBD2
abundance: -
CDR3aa: CASSFLASGRPDANEQFF
CDR3nt: TGTGCCAGCAGCTTTCTGGCTAGCGGGAGGCCTGATGCCAATGAGCAGTTCTTC

v_gene: TRBV11-2
j_gene: TRBJ2-5
d_gene: -
abundance: few
CDR3aa: CASKNTASQETQYF
CDR3nt: TGTGCCAGCAAAAACACGGCTAGCCAAGAGACCCAGTACTTC

v_gene: TRBV7-9
j_gene: TRBJ2-2
d_gene: -
abundance: few
CDR3aa: CASSSRYANTGELFF
CDR3nt: TGTGCCAGCAGCTCGCGTTACGCGAACACCGGGGAGCTGTTTTTT

v_gene: TRBV19
j_gene: TRBJ2-3
d_gene: TRBD1
abundance: few
CDR3aa: CASSRGQGADTQYF
CDR3nt: TGTGCCAGTAGCAGGGGACAGGGCGCCGATACGCAGTATTTT

v_gene: TRBV6-4
j_gene: TRBJ2-2
d_gene: -
abundance: -
CDR3aa: CASSPIQGTGELFF
CDR3nt: TGTGCCAGCAGCCCCATACAGGGAACCGGGGAGCTGTTTTTT

v_gene: TRBV18
j_gene: TRBJ2-3
d_gene: TRBD1
abundance: few
CDR3aa: CASSRPTGGYADTQYF
CDR3nt: TGTGCCAGCTCACGACCCACAGGGGGCTACGCAGATACGCAGTATTTT

v_gene: TRBV20-1
j_gene: TRBJ2-3
d_gene: -
abundance: many
CDR3aa: CSVRVADTQYF
CDR3nt: TGCAGTGTAAGGGTTGCAGATACGCAGTATTTT

v_gene: TRBV18
j_gene: TRBJ1-1
d_gene: -
abundance: few
CDR3aa: CASSLSSGGNEAFF
CDR3nt: TGTGCCAGCTCACTCTCCTCGGGGGGCAATGAAGCTTTCTTT

v_gene: TRBV29-1
j_gene: TRBJ1-1
d_gene: -
abundance: few
CDR3aa: CSVGTGTEAFF
CDR3nt: TGCAGCGTTGGCACGGGGACTGAAGCTTTCTTT

v_gene: TRBV25-1
j_gene: TRBJ1-1
d_gene: -
abundance: few
CDR3aa: CASSDSTRTTEAFF
CDR3nt: TGTGCCAGCAGTGACTCAACAAGAACCACTGAAGCTTTCTTT

v_gene: TRBV7-6
j_gene: TRBJ2-7
d_gene: TRBD2
abundance: -
CDR3aa: CASSARLADSYEQYF
CDR3nt: TGTGCCAGCAGCGCTCGACTAGCGGACTCCTACGAGCAGTACTTC